This is a list of T cell receptor beta chains from one sample in a study of response to subunit inactivated influenza vaccine. TCRdb independently ran MiXCR on the RT-PCR reads; one entry per CDR3 protein. Among 630,000 or so distinct CDR3 sequences listed, more than 15% were seen once. This material consisted of PBMCs from blood, taken roughly 13 days after vaccination. Receptors were obtained from a man aged 50 to 59 who received an inactivated influenza vaccine. Both conserved end residues are trimmed from each CDR3.

j_call v_call cdr3_aa
TRBJ2-5 TRBV11-1 ASSPPRWASRYQETQY
TRBJ2-5 TRBV3-1 ASVGPGGRTQY
TRBJ2-1 TRBV6-2/TRBV6-3 ASSWTHEQF
TRBJ1-2 TRBV12-3/TRBV12-4 ASSLAHTRSYGYT
TRBJ2-1 TRBV5-1 ASSPPTGSAYNEQF
TRBJ2-1 TRBV2 TSSLRLAGGRYSYNEQF
TRBJ2-7 TRBV12-3/TRBV12-4 ASSAKSSYEQY
TRBJ2-3 TRBV7-2 ASRPKPTDTQY
TRBJ2-1 TRBV28 ASSSASGGPYSYNEQF
TRBJ2-1 TRBV5-1 ASSYSGLATYNEQF
TRBJ1-1 TRBV7-2 ASSRRTEAF
TRBJ2-1 TRBV24-1 ATSDPSGGASNEQF
TRBJ2-1 TRBV11-1 ASSSDRGRFGSYNEQF
TRBJ2-7 TRBV7-7 ANDSSGSYEQY
TRBJ2-7 TRBV20-1 SAVQGRKAYEQY
TRBJ1-6 TRBV5-1 ASSQGLSNSPLH
TRBJ2-4 TRBV12-3/TRBV12-4 ASSFPPGENIQY
TRBJ2-3 TRBV20-1 SAFSGGGPNTDTQY
TRBJ2-7 TRBV6-2/TRBV6-3 ASSYSLTGASYEQY
TRBJ2-5 TRBV29-1 SVVRTSGSQETQY
TRBJ1-2 TRBV5-1 ASSWSDRTPYGYT
TRBJ2-3 TRBV4-3 ASSQATGGPVDTQY
TRBJ2-7 TRBV11-2 ASSLEVGGRGAYEQY
TRBJ2-2 TRBV29-1 SGVGGAPTGELF
TRBJ2-2 TRBV3-1 ASTGGTGGSGELF
TRBJ2-1 TRBV10-3 AISESIAGDNEQF